The 30 T cell receptor beta chains below come from one sample, sequenced in a study of blood T cell repertoires in COVID-19. Measured with immunoSEQ multiplex PCR; TCRdb has only the in-frame clones, and not every one. The sample yields tens of thousands of clones, over 80% seen once. The sample consisted of peripheral blood. The receptor source for this set is a man aged 50-60 years with acute or convalescent COVID-19.

The chain joins TRBV6-2 or TRBV6-3 to TRBJ1-2; unclear D gene. Per germline, CDR1 MNHEY and CDR2 SVGEGT. CDR3 length: 15 residues. Deletions cut 4 bases from V and 8 bases from J, with 20 bases between. CDR3 sequence reads: CASSSSTRWAQGYTF. The CDR3 nucleotides are TGTGCCAGCAGTTCCTCCACTAGGTGGGCCCAAGGCTACACCTTC.

The table lists this clone with a few counts. J is TRBJ1-1 and V is TRBV27; 8 positions agree with TRBD1. The V segment lost 4 bases and the J segment 13 bases; nucleotides outside the gene matches: 11. The CDR3 covers 13 residues. Germline V gene sequence: CDR1 MNHEY, CDR2 SMNVEV (reference sequence). CDR3 coding DNA: TGTGCCAGCAGTTCCACCCGACAGGGGATTTTTTTCTTT. Residues: CASSSTRQGIFFF.

The chain couples TRBV6-6 to TRBJ2-6, with 8 bases that match TRBD1. V lost 5 bases and J lost 0; bases outside the gene matches: 6. The CDR3 contains 17 residues. Germline assignment: CDR1 MNHNY and CDR2 SVGAGI (reference sequence). The CDR3 DNA sequence: TGTGCCAGCAGTCTCGGACAGGGCCTCTCTGGGGCCAACGTCCTGACTTTC. Translation: CASSLGQGLSGANVLTF.

The V call is TRBV5-1, the J call TRBJ1-3; D unclear. CDR1 SGHRS and CDR2 YFSETQ come from the germline V gene. The CDR3 runs 16 residues. Trimming cost V 4 bases and J 2 bases, with 16 bases left between them. CDR3 sequence: CASSRDWGAAGNTIYF. DNA for the CDR3: TGCGCCAGCAGCAGGGATTGGGGAGCTGCTGGAAACACCATATATTTT. The full variable domain, in which reference TRBV5-1 and TRBJ1-3 provide the parts outside the CDR3, is KAGVTQTPRYLIKTRGQQVTLSCSPISGHRSVSWYQQTPGQGLQFLFEYFSETQRNKGNFPGRFSGRQFSNSRSEMNVSTLELGDSALYLCASSRDWGAAGNTIYFGEGSWLTVV.

On this clone itself: The junction departs from the called germline gene at one end, perhaps through a read error. This rearrangement joins TRBV24-1 to TRBJ2-1; D possibly corresponds to TRBD2 (5 bases). The CDR3 sequence is 17 residues long. Germline V gene data show CDR1 as KGHDR and CDR2 as SFDVKD. CDR3 protein: CATSDLPRGTSHNEQFF. In DNA, the CDR3 is TGTGCCACCAGTGATTTGCCACGGGGTACCTCCCACAATGAGCAGTTCTTC.

The gene calls are TRBV19 and TRBJ2-1, with TRBD2 matching 12 bases. Germline assignment: CDR1 LNHDA and CDR2 SQIVND (reference sequence). The CDR3 loop spans 17 amino acids. After removal of 7 bases from V and 8 bases from J, the junction contained 15 bases not matched to a gene. The CDR3 spells CASTDRGLAGLSDEQFF. CDR3 DNA sequence: TGTGCCAGTACCGATCGAGGACTAGCGGGACTCTCTGATGAGCAGTTCTTC.

This rearrangement joins TRBV3-1 (or the pseudogene TRBV3-2) to TRBJ2-2, with a tentative D call TRBD2 (6 bases). Between the trimmed V and J ends, which lost 8 bases and 3 bases, there was a span of 13 bases. Germline V CDR1 and CDR2: LGHDT, YNNKEL (reference sequence). The CDR3 totals 14 residues. The CDR3 loop reads CASQGGTHTGELFF. In nucleotides, the CDR3 is TGTGCCAGCCAAGGCGGGACCCACACCGGGGAGCTGTTTTTT.

The chain carries TRBV14 and TRBJ1-1; no firm D call. Trimming pared 1 base from V and 8 bases from J, leaving 11 bases between. In germline, CDR1 is SGHDN, CDR2 FVKESK. CDR3 length: 13 amino acids. The DNA for the CDR3 is TGTGCCAGCAGCCAAGCTAGGTCGGCGGAAGCTTTCTTT. Amino acid sequence: CASSQARSAEAFF.

The chain joins TRBV3-1 (or the pseudogene TRBV3-2) to TRBJ2-7, with D perhaps TRBD2 (6 bases). The CDR3 is made up of 15 amino acids. CDR1 LGHDT and CDR2 YNNKEL come from the germline V gene (reference sequence). V dropped 0 bases and J dropped 0 bases, with 9 bases sitting between them. The CDR3 reads CASSQDAGSSYEQYF. CDR3 nucleotide sequence: TGTGCCAGCAGCCAAGACGCGGGAAGCTCCTACGAGCAGTACTTC.

The chain has TRBV3-1 (or the pseudogene TRBV3-2) and TRBJ2-3, with 7 bases matching TRBD2. This CDR3 comprises 16 residues. CDR1 is LGHDT and CDR2 is YNNKEL in the germline V gene (reference sequence). Unmatched junction bases numbered 5, after V lost 0 bases and J lost 2 bases. This CDR3 reads CASSQDGLAATDTQYF. The CDR3 DNA follows: TGTGCCAGCAGCCAAGATGGGCTAGCGGCCACAGATACGCAGTATTTT.

This chain joins TRBV30 and TRBJ1-3, with 8 bases lining up with TRBD1. The germline V gene encodes CDR1 GTSNPN and CDR2 SVGIG (reference sequence). The CDR3 is made up of 13 amino acids. The V segment lost 5 bases and the J segment 4 bases; nucleotides outside the gene matches: 4. The DNA for the CDR3 is TGTGCCTGGGACAGGGGTATGGGAAACACCATATATTTT. It translates to CAWDRGMGNTIYF.

The chain joins TRBV6-1 to TRBJ2-6; D unresolved. V was cut by 2 bases and J by 0 bases, with 5 bases left in between. This CDR3 contains 15 residues. The germline gives CDR1 MNHNS, CDR2 SASEGT. The DNA of the CDR3 is TGTGCCAGCAGTGAACCGAGCTCTGGGGCCAACGTCCTGACTTTC. Protein: CASSEPSSGANVLTF.

On this clone: The sample contains more than one DNA sequence encoding this CDR3. The chain uses TRBV3-1 (or the pseudogene TRBV3-2) and TRBJ1-1; perhaps TRBD1 as D (5 bases). Germline V gene lookup returns CDR1 LGHDT and CDR2 YNNKEL (reference sequence). This CDR3 comprises 12 residues. Trimming left V 0 bases short and J 8 bases short, with 7 bases between. CDR3 in amino acids: CASSQDDREAFF. In DNA, the CDR3 is TGTGCCAGCAGCCAAGATGACAGAGAAGCTTTCTTT.

V usage is TRBV25-1 and J usage is TRBJ1-6; possibly TRBD1 for D (5 bases). In germline, CDR1 is MGHDK, CDR2 SYGVNS. The length of the CDR3 is 14 residues. The ends were cut back, 5 bases at V and 9 bases at J, with 14 bases in the middle. As DNA, the CDR3 is TGTGCCAGCAGTTTCCAGGGTTTCGGTTCACCCCTCCACTTT. Translation: CASSFQGFGSPLHF.

The chain links TRBV6-4 to TRBJ2-1; 11 bases map to TRBD2. Germline V lookup: CDR1 MRHNA, CDR2 SNTAGT. Trimming cost V 6 bases and J 2 bases; bases outside gene matches: 3. This CDR3 has 15 amino acids. The CDR3 DNA follows: TGTGCCAGCAGCTTAGCGGGAGGGACCTACAATGAGCAGTTCTTC. Encoded protein: CASSLAGGTYNEQFF.

V usage is TRBV5-6 and J usage is TRBJ2-5; D gene unclear. This CDR3 region has 16 residues. From germline, CDR1 is SGHDT and CDR2 YYEEEE. V was shortened by 0 bases and J by 4 bases, with 16 bases between the two germline ends. The CDR3: CASSLASSGWAETQYF. The CDR3, as DNA: TGTGCCAGCAGCTTGGCCTCCTCTGGGTGGGCAGAGACCCAGTACTTC.

This sequence joins TRBV7-6 and TRBJ1-3, with D unresolved. With 5 bases removed from V and 0 bases from J, the gap between germline ends came to 11 bases. Germline CDR1 and CDR2: SGHVS and FNYEAQ. The CDR3 runs 15 residues. The CDR3 sequence is CASSPQFTSGNTIYF. The CDR3 DNA follows: TGTGCCAGCAGCCCACAGTTTACCTCTGGAAACACCATATATTTT.

This chain links TRBV2 with TRBJ1-2, with 8 bases identical to TRBD1. Trimming removed 3 bases from V and 7 bases from J; junction bases left unmatched: 7. Germline V gene sequence: CDR1 SNHLY, CDR2 FYNNEI. The CDR3 is 14 residues long. This chain's CDR3 is CASSDRTGWAGYTF. In nucleotides, the CDR3 is TGTGCCAGCAGTGATAGGACAGGGTGGGCTGGCTACACCTTC.

The V and J genes are TRBV5-1 and TRBJ1-6; possibly TRBD1 for D (6 bases). Germline values: CDR1 SGHRS, CDR2 YFSETQ. This CDR3 contains 14 residues. The V gene lost 1 base and the J gene lost 6 bases, with 8 bases spanning the gap. CDR3 residues: CASSLTGSNSPLHF. Here the CDR3 DNA reads TGCGCCAGCAGCTTGACAGGGAGTAATTCACCCCTCCACTTT.

J is TRBJ1-3 and V is TRBV19; D gene uncertain. The CDR3 covers 13 residues. Per the germline V gene, CDR1 is LNHDA and CDR2 is SQIVND (reference sequence). Trimming cost V 4 bases and J 4 bases, with 8 bases left between them. The CDR3 nucleotides read TGTGCCAGTAGTACCGGCAGGGGAAACACCATATATTTT. It specifies CASSTGRGNTIYF.

In this sample, this clone turned up a few times. The rearrangement uses TRBV6-5 and TRBJ2-1; 8 nucleotides agree with TRBD2. The length of the CDR3 is 15 residues. Germline CDR1 and CDR2: MNHEY and SVGAGI. V was pared by 6 bases and J by 4 bases, with 8 bases of the junction left unmatched. For the CDR3, the DNA is TGTGCCAGCAGGTTACGGGAGGGCCGGTACAATGAGCAGTTCTTC. It translates to CASRLREGRYNEQFF.

The chain is built from TRBV19 and TRBJ2-2; 10 positions match TRBD1. The germline V gene encodes CDR1 LNHDA and CDR2 SQIVND (reference sequence). With V trimmed by 4 bases and J by 4 bases, 6 bases remained unmatched. The CDR3 sequence is 16 residues long. CDR3 DNA sequence: TGTGCCAGTAGTAATCCCCGGGACAGGGGCACCGGGGAGCTGTTTTTT. Amino acids: CASSNPRDRGTGELFF.

The V gene is TRBV25-1, the J gene TRBJ1-2; 7 nucleotides align to TRBD1. The germline V gene has CDR1 MGHDK and CDR2 SYGVNS. Trimming cost V 9 bases and J 4 bases; bases outside gene matches: 5. The CDR3 length is 12 residues. The CDR3 region is CASTDRFYGYTF. As DNA, the CDR3 is TGTGCCAGTACGGACAGGTTCTATGGCTACACCTTC.

The rearrangement joins TRBV18 to TRBJ2-7; 8 nucleotides line up with TRBD1. Per the germline V gene, CDR1 is KGHSH and CDR2 is LQKENI. The CDR3 has 15 amino acids. V shed 0 bases and J 3 bases; nucleotides not matched to a gene: 4. Written as DNA, the CDR3 is TGTGCCAGCTCACCACCGACCGGACAGGGCTACGAGCAGTACTTC. Amino acid sequence: CASSPPTGQGYEQYF.

The rearrangement joins TRBV5-1 to TRBJ1-5; 7 bases agree with TRBD1. CDR3 length equals 15 residues. Unmatched junction bases numbered 6, after V lost 0 bases and J lost 6 bases. The germline gives CDR1 SGHRS, CDR2 YFSETQ. CDR3 in amino acids: CASSLGPGGGQPQHF. For the CDR3, the DNA is TGCGCCAGCAGCTTGGGGCCAGGGGGTGGTCAGCCCCAGCATTTT.

The chain links TRBV3-1 (or the pseudogene TRBV3-2) to TRBJ2-7, with a possible D match to TRBD2 (5 bases). CDR3 size: 15 residues. Trimming pared 1 base from V and 3 bases from J, leaving 13 bases between. Germline V CDR1 and CDR2: LGHDT, YNNKEL (reference sequence). DNA of the CDR3: TGTGCCAGCAGCCAAGCCCCCTCAGAGGGCTACGAGCAGTACTTC. It translates to CASSQAPSEGYEQYF.

V is TRBV10-3 and J is TRBJ2-1; 12 positions agree with TRBD1. The V segment lost 3 bases and the J segment 9 bases; nucleotides outside the gene matches: 3. Germline values: CDR1 ENHRY, CDR2 SYGVKD. This CDR3 region has 14 residues. The CDR3, as DNA: TGTGCCATCAGTGAAGGGACAGGGGGCGCTGAGCAGTTCTTC. It translates to CAISEGTGGAEQFF.

The DNA of the CDR3 is TGCGCCAGCAGCTTGGTCGGGGGGCGAACCTCCTACAATGAGCAGTTCTTC. This sequence encodes CASSLVGGRTSYNEQFF. The V and J genes are TRBV5-1 and TRBJ2-1, with a weak D call TRBD2 (7 bases). Per germline, CDR1 SGHRS and CDR2 YFSETQ. Deletions cut 0 bases from V and 0 bases from J, with 13 bases between. This CDR3 has 17 residues.

The chain recombines TRBV19 with TRBJ2-5; TRBD2 is a possible D gene (6 bases). The V end lost 1 base, the J end lost 1 base, and 13 bases lay between the germline ends. The CDR3 spans 16 residues. The V gene's germline CDR1 is LNHDA and CDR2 SQIVND (reference sequence). The CDR3, as DNA: TGTGCCAGTAGTATAGGTAGTATCGGGGGCCAAGAGACCCAGTACTTC. Protein product: CASSIGSIGGQETQYF.

The chain couples TRBV19 to TRBJ1-4; 7 bases agree with TRBD1. The J segment lost 4 bases and the V segment lost 6 bases, leaving 11 bases of the junction unmatched. The CDR3 has 16 residues. Germline V gene data show CDR1 as LNHDA and CDR2 as SQIVND (reference sequence). The CDR3 loop reads CASSDLFGTVNEKLFF. The DNA of the CDR3 is TGTGCCAGTAGCGACCTTTTTGGGACAGTTAATGAAAAACTGTTTTTT.